What follows are 21 T cell receptor beta chains derived from one specimen sequenced in a study of circulating CD8 cells and anti-PD-1 response in melanoma. Four subsets defined by PD-1 and/or TIGIT were sorted from live CD3+CD8+TCRalphabeta+ cells. Using about 15 ng of total RNA, TCR libraries were made with the QIAseq Immune Repertoire TCR panel. Via MiXCR, TCRdb re-called the reads, giving one row per CDR3 protein. The table has roughly 150 distinct CDR3 sequences, 15% to 20% seen once. Sample: CD8+ T cells from PBMCs, taken at baseline or after one month of anti-PD-1 therapy (not recorded which). The receptor set was obtained from a human donor with melanoma.

For this clonotype: This sequence is one base from a far larger clone and is likely a read error. The chain carries TRBV5-4 and TRBJ2-1; TRBD2 might be the D (5 bases). Trimming took off 3 bases at V and 13 bases at J, with 26 bases between the two ends. The CDR3 length is 16 residues. Germline-derived CDR1 and CDR2 are SGHNT and YYREEE (reference sequence). The CDR3 loop is CASSSRDYLAKNIQFF. The DNA for the CDR3 is TGTGCCAGCAGCTCCCGGGATTACCTAGCCAAAAACATTCAGTTCTTC.

This clonotype was recorded a few times. CDR3 nucleotide sequence: TGTGCCAGCAGTAGCGGGAGCTCCTACAATGAGCAGTTCTTC. This sequence encodes CASSSGSSYNEQFF. The chain employs TRBV6-2 or TRBV6-3 and TRBJ2-1, with 8 bases lining up with TRBD2. Losses at the gene ends were 5 bases for V and 0 bases for J; bases not matched to a gene: 0. CDR1 is MNHEY, CDR2 SVGEGT, per germline. The CDR3 has 14 residues.

This clonotype turned up a few times. It is likely a read error: a sequence one base away is far more abundant. V gene TRBV28 combines with J gene TRBJ2-5; no reliable D call. CDR1 MDHEN and CDR2 SYDVKM come from the germline V gene. The CDR3 length is 14 residues. The CDR3, as DNA: TGTGCCAGCAGTTTAGGATCAGGATTTGCGACCCAGCACTTC. It is translated as CASSLGSGFATQHF.

This clonotype is hyperexpanded. The CDR3 DNA is TGTGCCAGCAGCCAAGGACTAGCCGGATTGGAGGAGACCCAGTACTTC. Translating gives CASSQGLAGLEETQYF. The chain has TRBV28 and TRBJ2-5, with 8 bases that match TRBD2. J lost 5 bases, V lost 6 bases, and 14 bases had no gene match. CDR3 length: 16 amino acids. Germline V gene sequence: CDR1 MDHEN, CDR2 SYDVKM. The whole variable domain, remainder taken from reference TRBV28 and TRBJ2-5, is DVKVTQSSRYLVKRTGEKVFLECVQDMDHENMFWYRQDPGLGLRLIYFSYDVKMKEKGDIPEGYSVSREKKERFSLILESASTNQTSMYLCASSQGLAGLEETQYFGPGTRLLVL.

This clonotype counts as medium-sized. The rearrangement links TRBV28 to TRBJ2-7; no clear D gene. Germline CDR1 reads MDHEN; CDR2 reads SYDVKM. V shed 6 bases and J shed 0 bases, with 6 bases lying between them. The CDR3 contains 12 residues. CDR3 DNA: TGTGCCAGCAGCCATAGCTCCTACGAGCAGTACTTC. This sequence encodes CASSHSSYEQYF.

The gene calls are TRBV11-1 and TRBJ1-1, with 7 positions matching TRBD1. The CDR3 totals 15 residues. Germline lookup yields CDR1 SGHAT and CDR2 FQDESV (reference sequence). V dropped 5 bases and J dropped 0; count of bases not matched to a gene: 6. This CDR3 reads CASSTGQALNTEAFF. In nucleotides, the CDR3 is TGTGCCAGCAGCACAGGACAGGCACTGAACACTGAAGCTTTCTTT. Supplemented by reference TRBV11-1 and TRBJ1-1, the full variable domain reads EAEVAQSPRYKITEKSQAVAFWCDPISGHATLYWYRQILGQGPELLVQFQDESVVDDSQLPKDRFSAERLKGVDSTLKIQPAELGDSAMYLCASSTGQALNTEAFFGQGTRLTVV.

This clonotype is medium-sized (0.01 to 0.1%) in the sample. The chain links TRBV20-1 to TRBJ2-7; 10 nucleotides align to TRBD1. Trimming took 8 bases from V and 3 from J; bases not matched to a gene: 16. Germline CDR1 DFQATT, CDR2 SNEGSKA (reference sequence). This CDR3 has 16 residues. The CDR3 region has the DNA TGCAGTCCCAGGGGCAGACGGGACAGGGGCGACTACGAGCAGTACTTC. Encoded protein: CSPRGRRDRGDYEQYF.

By frequency in the sample, this clonotype is medium-sized (0.01 to 0.1%). J is TRBJ2-1 and V is TRBV12-5, with 11 bases that match TRBD2. This CDR3 region has 14 residues. Germline-derived CDR1 and CDR2 are LGHNT and FRNRAP. V lost 6 bases and J lost 7; bases outside the gene matches: 5. The CDR3 here is CASGTTSGRNEQFF. The CDR3 DNA reads as TGTGCTAGTGGAACTACTAGCGGGAGAAATGAGCAGTTCTTC.

This clonotype is classed as hyperexpanded. The CDR3 spells CASSLGSGFATQYF. In DNA form, the CDR3 reads TGTGCCAGCAGTTTAGGATCAGGATTTGCGACCCAGTACTTC. The rearrangement uses TRBV27 and TRBJ2-5; D gene unclear. Trimming shortened V by 2 bases and J by 7 bases, and 14 bases separated the two germline ends. The germline V gene has CDR1 MNHEY and CDR2 SMNVEV (reference sequence). This CDR3 comprises 14 residues.

Points on this clonotype: This may arise from a read error, as a much more abundant clone is one base away. CDR3 in amino acids: CASGYTGAGERYF. In nucleotides, the CDR3 is TGTGCCAGCGGATACACAGGGGCAGGGGAGCGGTACTTC. V gene TRBV27 combines with J gene TRBJ2-7; 7 bases agree with TRBD1. Germline V CDR1 and CDR2: MNHEY, SMNVEV (reference sequence). The CDR3 length is 13 residues.

This clonotype has just one count. The V gene is TRBV2, the J gene TRBJ2-7; 10 nucleotides align to TRBD1. CDR3 length: 17 amino acids. CDR1 is SNHLY, CDR2 FYNNEI, per germline. Germline trimming cut 1 base from V and 9 bases from J; bases unmatched to any gene: 15. CDR3 loop: CASSEGPGTGVPLAQYF. DNA for the CDR3: TGTGCCAGCAGTGAAGGGCCCGGGACAGGGGTGCCCTTGGCGCAGTACTTC.

The chain carries TRBV2 and TRBJ1-4; a possible D gene is TRBD1 (6 bases). This CDR3 has 14 amino acids. V was shortened by 6 bases and J by 4 bases, with 12 bases between the two germline ends. CDR1 is SNHLY and CDR2 is FYNNEI in the germline V gene. The CDR3 DNA sequence: TGTGCCAGCAGCGCCGGGGGCGATAATGAAAAACTGTTTTTT. Its translation: CASSAGGDNEKLFF.

Judged by abundance, this clonotype is large. The V call is TRBV19, the J call TRBJ2-7; D possibly corresponds to TRBD1 (6 bases). Germline CDR1 and CDR2: LNHDA and SQIVND (reference sequence). This CDR3 is built from 14 residues. Trimming shortened V by 3 bases and J by 9 bases, and 18 bases separated the two germline ends. The CDR3, as DNA: TGTGCCAGTAGTATGGCTCAGGGGAACCACGGGCAGTACTTC. Translating it yields CASSMAQGNHGQYF.

This clonotype is large within its sample. The J gene is TRBJ2-1, the V gene TRBV27, with 9 bases matching TRBD2. The germline V gene encodes CDR1 MNHEY and CDR2 SMNVEV (reference sequence). The V gene end was trimmed by 4 bases and the J gene end by 10 bases; junction bases not matched to a gene: 5. The CDR3 length is 13 residues. CDR3 nucleotide sequence: TGTGCCAGCAGTTGGACTAGCGCGGGAGAGCAGTTCTTC. The encoded protein is CASSWTSAGEQFF.

This clonotype is labeled hyperexpanded. The chain links TRBV28 to TRBJ2-2, with D perhaps TRBD2 (6 bases). From germline, CDR1 is MDHEN and CDR2 SYDVKM. The V and J ends lost 3 bases and 5 bases respectively, with 7 bases between them. CDR3 length: 13 amino acids. CDR3 sequence reads: CASSFRGTGELFF. The CDR3 DNA reads as TGTGCCAGCAGTTTCCGGGGGACCGGGGAGCTGTTTTTT.

By sample fraction, this clonotype is medium-sized. The J gene is TRBJ2-3, the V gene TRBV28; 8 positions match TRBD2. Losses at the gene ends were 1 base for V and 5 bases for J; bases not matched to a gene: 2. CDR3 length: 14 residues. Germline CDR1 MDHEN, CDR2 SYDVKM. The CDR3 here is CASSLYGGGDTQYF. DNA of the CDR3: TGTGCCAGCAGTTTATACGGGGGGGGAGATACGCAGTATTTT.

This clonotype is deemed large. V usage is TRBV19 and J usage is TRBJ2-1, with 7 bases identical to TRBD1. The germline V gene has CDR1 LNHDA and CDR2 SQIVND (reference sequence). The CDR3 is 13 amino acids. The V gene end was trimmed by 4 bases and the J gene end by 7 bases; junction bases not matched to a gene: 4. DNA for the CDR3: TGTGCCAGTAGTAAGACAGGGTGGAATGAGCAGTTCTTC. Translating gives CASSKTGWNEQFF.

The chain is built from TRBV9 and TRBJ2-2; 10 nucleotides agree with TRBD2. The V gene end was trimmed by 2 bases and the J gene end by 2 bases; junction bases not matched to a gene: 6. This CDR3 comprises 17 residues. Germline V gives CDR1 SGDLS, CDR2 YYNGEE. The CDR3 loop reads CASSVKRTSGNTGELFF. DNA for the CDR3: TGTGCCAGCAGCGTTAAACGGACTAGCGGAAACACCGGGGAGCTGTTTTTT.

This clonotype is medium-sized. The chain uses TRBV6-2 or TRBV6-3 and TRBJ2-3; D possibly corresponds to TRBD1 (5 bases). This CDR3 has 16 residues. Trimming pared 5 bases from V and 6 bases from J, leaving 21 bases between. Germline V gene data show CDR1 as MNHEY and CDR2 as SVGEGT. The CDR3 DNA follows: TGTGCCAGCAGTCCAACCCAGGGATGGGGTTCGGATACGCAGTATTTT. Its protein product is CASSPTQGWGSDTQYF.

By proportion, this clonotype is medium-sized. V usage is TRBV20-1 and J usage is TRBJ2-7; tentatively, D is TRBD1 (6 bases). Between the trimmed V and J ends, which lost 6 bases and 0 bases, there was a span of 18 bases. The CDR3 spans 15 residues. From germline, CDR1 is DFQATT and CDR2 SNEGSKA (reference sequence). CDR3 region: CSAEHLRGSSYEQYF. The CDR3 region has the DNA TGCAGTGCCGAGCACCTGAGGGGGAGCTCCTACGAGCAGTACTTC.

This clonotype qualifies as hyperexpanded. The chain has TRBV27 and TRBJ2-5; 12 bases align to TRBD2. The CDR3 consists of 16 residues. J gave up 2 bases and V 5 bases, and 6 bases lay outside the gene matches. Per the germline V gene, CDR1 is MNHEY and CDR2 is SMNVEV (reference sequence). This CDR3 is CASSEGLAGLQETQYF. CDR3 DNA sequence: TGTGCCAGCAGTGAGGGACTAGCGGGCTTACAAGAGACCCAGTACTTC.